Here is one TCR beta chain with its context. V was clipped by 8 bases and J by 5 bases, with 16 bases between them. CDR1 SNHLY and CDR2 FYNNEI come from the germline V gene. The CDR3 consists of 13 residues. The record originates from a study of T cell changes during pregnancy in multiple sclerosis. The protocol was immunoSEQ multiplex PCR, while the TCRdb copy is restricted to in-frame clones and leaves out a portion. The sample consists of tens of thousands of clones, approximately 90% of them appearing once. V is TRBV2 and J is TRBJ2-7; maybe TRBD1 (5 bases). Sequenced material: CD4+ T cells from peripheral blood mononuclear cells, taken in the first trimester of pregnancy. This sequence was found in a female donor with multiple sclerosis, enrolled in a pregnancy study. CDR3 region: CASSPGLSHEQYF. The CDR3 bases are TGTGCCAGCTCGCCAGGGTTAAGTCACGAGCAGTACTTC. The complete variable domain, with remaining parts taken from reference TRBV2 and TRBJ2-7, reads EPEVTQTPSHQVTQMGQEVILRCVPISNHLYFYWYRQILGQKVEFLVSFYNNEISEKSEIFDDQFSVERPDGSNFTLKIRSTKLEDSAMYFCASSPGLSHEQYFGPGTRLTVT.